Below are 6 T cell receptor beta chains sequenced from a single sample in a study of low-dose radiotherapy and immunotherapy resistance in tumors. Gene-specific TRAV and TRBV primers were used for first-strand cDNA, covering alpha and beta chains. The authors ran around 22 PCR cycles to amplify TCRs with a constant-region primer and V-primer adapter. From the reads, TCRdb called clonotypes with MiXCR, one entry per CDR3 protein. Of more than 45,000 distinct CDR3 sequences listed, about 25% were seen once; the top ten hold approximately 5.7%. Time point denoted: before trial treatment. Material: PBMCs, obtained before treatment. The receptor set was obtained from a male donor with prostate cancer.

This clonotype came up many times. CDR3 sequence reads: CASSMSFGDVFYEQYF. Written as DNA, the CDR3 is TGTGCCAGTAGTATGTCCTTCGGGGACGTTTTTTACGAGCAGTACTTC. This chain uses TRBV19 with TRBJ2-7; D possibly matches TRBD1 or TRBD2 (5 bases each). This CDR3 comprises 16 residues. Germline V gives CDR1 LNHDA, CDR2 SQIVND (reference sequence). The V gene lost 3 bases and the J gene lost 4 bases, with 19 bases spanning the gap.

This clonotype appeared a single time. The chain joins TRBV10-1 to TRBJ1-6; the D is unclear. Germline V gives CDR1 WNHNN, CDR2 SYGVQD (reference sequence). With 0 bases removed from V and 7 bases from J, the gap between germline ends came to 4 bases. The CDR3 has 13 amino acids. CDR3 DNA sequence: TGCGCCAGCAGTGAGTCGATAAATTCACCCCTCCACTTT. Amino acid sequence: CASSESINSPLHF.

This clonotype was found many times. The gene calls are TRBV5-1 and TRBJ2-1; 13 positions agree with TRBD2. V dropped 1 base and J dropped 6; count of bases not matched to a gene: 1. CDR3 size: 15 residues. Germline CDR1 and CDR2: SGHRS and YFSETQ. The CDR3 region is CASSLRLAGGNEQFF. CDR3 nucleotide sequence: TGCGCCAGCAGCTTGCGACTAGCGGGGGGCAATGAGCAGTTCTTC.

This clonotype appeared a few times. The V and J genes are TRBV5-1 and TRBJ2-1; D not resolved. V shed 0 bases and J shed 7 bases, with 20 bases lying between them. There are 17 residues in the CDR3. Germline V CDR1 and CDR2: SGHRS, YFSETQ. The CDR3 spells CASSLAPFVRPANEQFF. For the CDR3, the DNA is TGCGCCAGCAGCTTGGCCCCATTCGTACGCCCAGCTAATGAGCAGTTCTTC. Combining the CDR3 with reference TRBV5-1 and TRBJ2-1 gives the whole variable domain KAGVTQTPRYLIKTRGQQVTLSCSPISGHRSVSWYQQTPGQGLQFLFEYFSETQRNKGNFPGRFSGRQFSNSRSEMNVSTLELGDSALYLCASSLAPFVRPANEQFFGPGTRLTVL.

This clonotype showed up many times. The genes are TRBV11-2 and TRBJ2-1, with 8 positions matching TRBD1. This CDR3 is 12 amino acids long. CDR1 SGHAT and CDR2 FQNNGV come from the germline V gene. V was pared by 7 bases and J by 9 bases, with 5 bases of the junction left unmatched. For the CDR3, the DNA is TGTGCCAGCACCGGACAGGGCGCTGAGCAGTTCTTC. It is translated as CASTGQGAEQFF.

This rearrangement joins TRBV11-2 to TRBJ2-5, with D unclear. Germline V CDR1 and CDR2: SGHAT, FQNNGV. Trimming removed 3 bases from V and 5 bases from J, with 7 bases in between. The CDR3 covers 12 residues. The CDR3 loop is CASSFSRETQYF. Here the CDR3 DNA reads TGTGCCAGCAGCTTCAGCCGGGAGACCCAGTACTTC. The full variable domain, with the rest looked up from reference TRBV11-2 and TRBJ2-5, is EAGVAQSPRYKIIEKRQSVAFWCNPISGHATLYWYQQILGQGPKLLIQFQNNGVVDDSQLPKDRFSAERLKGVDSTLKIQPAKLEDSAVYLCASSFSRETQYFGPGTRLLVL.